This is a list of T cell receptor beta chains from one sample in a study of T-cell reconstitution after alpha-beta-depleted transplantation in children. TCRdb fed the PCR reads into MiXCR, producing one record per CDR3 protein. The sample records tens of thousands of distinct CDR3 sequences, 4.9% being singletons. The material sequenced was PBMCs, mostly from graft donor cells, taken 180 days after TCRalphabeta/CD19-depleted stem cell transplant. The receptors shown here come from a boy younger than two who had a stem cell transplant for acute myeloid leukemia, so the T cells may come from the graft donor. The CDR3 runs from the conserved cysteine through the conserved F or W. Each record gives: CDR3 protein, CDR3 DNA, clone size, V gene, J gene, D gene. D genes are given only for firm matches. Some rows mark clone size as missing; the rest say once, few, many or name a class of expanded clone.

cdr3_aa: CASTANRGLGNTEAFF
cdr3_nt: TGTGCCAGCACTGCAAACAGGGGACTTGGGAACACTGAAGCTTTCTTT
clone_size: many
v_call: TRBV6-1
j_call: TRBJ1-1
d_call: TRBD1

cdr3_aa: CASSPLAGPTDTQYF
cdr3_nt: TGTGCCAGCAGCCCGCTCGCGGGGCCTACAGATACGCAGTATTTT
clone_size: many
v_call: TRBV3-1
j_call: TRBJ2-3
d_call: .

cdr3_aa: CASSQDYNQKLFF
cdr3_nt: TGCGCCAGCAGCCAAGATTATAATCAAAAACTGTTTTTT
clone_size: many
v_call: TRBV4-3
j_call: TRBJ1-4
d_call: .

cdr3_aa: CASSFQGKDTQYF
cdr3_nt: TGCGCCAGCAGCTTTCAGGGGAAGGATACGCAGTATTTT
clone_size: many
v_call: TRBV5-1
j_call: TRBJ2-3
d_call: .

cdr3_aa: CASSGLDRVDQPQHF
cdr3_nt: TGTGCCAGCAGTGGGCTGGACAGGGTGGATCAGCCCCAGCATTTT
clone_size: .
v_call: TRBV6-1
j_call: TRBJ1-5
d_call: TRBD1

cdr3_aa: CASSHGGGAKNIQYF
cdr3_nt: TGCGCCAGCAGCCACGGGGGTGGGGCCAAAAACATTCAGTACTTC
clone_size: many
v_call: TRBV5-1
j_call: TRBJ2-4
d_call: .

cdr3_aa: CASSWRARGAPYNEQFF
cdr3_nt: TGTGCCAGCAGCTGGAGAGCCCGGGGGGCTCCCTACAATGAGCAGTTCTTC
clone_size: many
v_call: TRBV7-2
j_call: TRBJ2-1
d_call: .

cdr3_aa: CASSLGATEAFF
cdr3_nt: TGCGCCAGCAGCTTGGGAGCCACTGAAGCTTTCTTT
clone_size: many
v_call: TRBV5-1
j_call: TRBJ1-1
d_call: .

cdr3_aa: CASSLAGTSGGPQETQYF
cdr3_nt: TGTGCCAGCAGCTTAGCGGGGACTAGCGGGGGACCCCAAGAGACCCAGTACTTC
clone_size: many
v_call: TRBV7-6
j_call: TRBJ2-5
d_call: TRBD2

cdr3_aa: CASRHTRDSVNQPQHF
cdr3_nt: TGTGCCAGCAGACATACCCGGGACAGCGTAAATCAGCCCCAGCATTTT
clone_size: many
v_call: TRBV6-1
j_call: TRBJ1-5
d_call: TRBD1

cdr3_aa: CASSYSQRYGYTF
cdr3_nt: TGTGCCAGCAGTTACTCGCAGCGCTATGGCTACACCTTC
clone_size: many
v_call: TRBV6-5
j_call: TRBJ1-2
d_call: .

cdr3_aa: CSARDRETQYF
cdr3_nt: TGCAGTGCCCGGGACAGAGAGACCCAGTACTTC
clone_size: many
v_call: TRBV20-1
j_call: TRBJ2-5
d_call: TRBD1

cdr3_aa: CSASFSGRWETQYF
cdr3_nt: TGCAGTGCTAGTTTCTCGGGGAGATGGGAGACCCAGTACTTC
clone_size: many
v_call: TRBV20-1
j_call: TRBJ2-5
d_call: .

cdr3_aa: CASSSGLAGQETQYF
cdr3_nt: TGCGCCAGCAGCTCGGGCCTAGCGGGGCAAGAGACCCAGTACTTC
clone_size: many
v_call: TRBV5-1
j_call: TRBJ2-5
d_call: TRBD2

cdr3_aa: CASSTGLAGFTHALFF
cdr3_nt: TGTGCCAGCAGTACTGGACTAGCGGGGTTCACCCATGCGTTGTTTTTT
clone_size: many
v_call: TRBV28
j_call: TRBJ2-2
d_call: TRBD2

cdr3_aa: CAWIGVTEAFF
cdr3_nt: TGTGCCTGGATAGGGGTTACTGAAGCTTTCTTT
clone_size: many
v_call: TRBV30
j_call: TRBJ1-1
d_call: .

cdr3_aa: CSAYRGNYGYTF
cdr3_nt: TGCAGTGCGTACAGGGGGAACTATGGCTACACCTTC
clone_size: many
v_call: TRBV20-1
j_call: TRBJ1-2
d_call: TRBD1

cdr3_aa: CASSTPRGGGTNTGELFF
cdr3_nt: TGTGCCAGCAGTACCCCAAGGGGGGGAGGGACGAACACCGGGGAGCTGTTTTTT
clone_size: many
v_call: TRBV6-5
j_call: TRBJ2-2
d_call: .

cdr3_aa: CSAYGGDREAFF
cdr3_nt: TGCAGCGCCTACGGGGGCGACAGGGAGGCTTTCTTT
clone_size: medium-sized
v_call: TRBV29-1
j_call: TRBJ1-1
d_call: TRBD1

cdr3_aa: CASSFRDRVHEQFF
cdr3_nt: TGTGCCAGCAGCTTCAGGGACAGGGTCCATGAGCAGTTCTTC
clone_size: many
v_call: TRBV7-2
j_call: TRBJ2-1
d_call: TRBD1

cdr3_aa: CASSFLQASNEKLFF
cdr3_nt: TGTGCCAGCAGTTTTTTACAGGCTTCGAATGAAAAACTGTTTTTT
clone_size: many
v_call: TRBV28
j_call: TRBJ1-4
d_call: .

cdr3_aa: CSVGPERGYIEAFF
cdr3_nt: TGCAGCGTCGGCCCAGAGAGGGGGTACATTGAAGCTTTCTTT
clone_size: .
v_call: TRBV29-1
j_call: TRBJ1-1
d_call: .

cdr3_aa: CASSLGGSSEQFF
cdr3_nt: TGTGCCAGCAGTTTGGGGGGGAGTTCGGAGCAGTTCTTC
clone_size: many
v_call: TRBV28
j_call: TRBJ2-1
d_call: TRBD2

cdr3_aa: CASSQETGGSTRNTIYF
cdr3_nt: TGCGCCAGCAGCCAAGAAACAGGGGGGTCGACTAGAAACACCATATATTTT
clone_size: .
v_call: TRBV4-3
j_call: TRBJ1-3
d_call: TRBD1

cdr3_aa: CATSDTRLTGTQYF
cdr3_nt: TGTGCCACCAGTGATACCAGACTTACCGGGACCCAGTACTTC
clone_size: many
v_call: TRBV24-1
j_call: TRBJ2-5
d_call: .

cdr3_aa: CASSLSLMMDTGELFF
cdr3_nt: TGTGCCAGCAGTTTATCACTAATGATGGACACCGGGGAGCTGTTTTTT
clone_size: many
v_call: TRBV28
j_call: TRBJ2-2
d_call: .

cdr3_aa: CSARRGLTQTQYF
cdr3_nt: TGCAGTGCTAGGCGGGGGCTCACCCAGACCCAGTACTTC
clone_size: few
v_call: TRBV20-1
j_call: TRBJ2-5
d_call: .

cdr3_aa: CASSIDRDGETQYF
cdr3_nt: TGTGCCAGCAGTATCGACAGGGACGGAGAGACCCAGTACTTC
clone_size: many
v_call: TRBV6-5
j_call: TRBJ2-5
d_call: TRBD1

cdr3_aa: CASRPPGQGKYEQYF
cdr3_nt: TGTGCCAGCAGACCCCCGGGACAGGGGAAGTACGAGCAGTACTTC
clone_size: .
v_call: TRBV12-3/TRBV12-4
j_call: TRBJ2-7
d_call: TRBD1

cdr3_aa: CASSLIAESYNEQFF
cdr3_nt: TGCGCCAGCAGTCTCATAGCGGAATCCTACAATGAGCAGTTCTTC
clone_size: many
v_call: TRBV5-1
j_call: TRBJ2-1
d_call: .

cdr3_aa: CASSSGTSGYNEQFF
cdr3_nt: TGCGCCAGCAGCTCCGGGACTAGCGGCTACAATGAGCAGTTCTTC
clone_size: many
v_call: TRBV5-1
j_call: TRBJ2-1
d_call: TRBD2

cdr3_aa: CASSLARSHRTTDTEAFF
cdr3_nt: TGTGCCAGCAGTTTAGCGCGCTCGCATCGGACGACGGACACTGAAGCTTTCTTT
clone_size: many
v_call: TRBV12-3/TRBV12-4
j_call: TRBJ1-1
d_call: .

cdr3_aa: CASSVGDSKTYEQYF
cdr3_nt: TGTGCCAGCAGCGTAGGGGACTCCAAAACCTACGAGCAGTACTTC
clone_size: many
v_call: TRBV9
j_call: TRBJ2-7
d_call: .

cdr3_aa: CASSLSPRQGSKGYTF
cdr3_nt: TGTGCCAGCAGTTTATCCCCCAGACAGGGTAGCAAGGGCTACACCTTC
clone_size: many
v_call: TRBV28
j_call: TRBJ1-2
d_call: TRBD1

cdr3_aa: CASSTPPGAGSYEQYF
cdr3_nt: TGTGCCAGTAGTACTCCACCCGGGGCCGGCTCCTACGAGCAGTACTTC
clone_size: many
v_call: TRBV19
j_call: TRBJ2-7
d_call: .

cdr3_aa: CASSADRGKTFEQYF
cdr3_nt: TGTGCCAGCAGCGCTGACAGGGGAAAAACCTTCGAGCAGTACTTC
clone_size: many
v_call: TRBV7-8
j_call: TRBJ2-7
d_call: TRBD1

cdr3_aa: CASSLWGTGAMNTEAFF
cdr3_nt: TGTGCCAGCAGTTTATGGGGGACAGGGGCCATGAACACTGAAGCTTTCTTT
clone_size: many
v_call: TRBV28
j_call: TRBJ1-1
d_call: TRBD1